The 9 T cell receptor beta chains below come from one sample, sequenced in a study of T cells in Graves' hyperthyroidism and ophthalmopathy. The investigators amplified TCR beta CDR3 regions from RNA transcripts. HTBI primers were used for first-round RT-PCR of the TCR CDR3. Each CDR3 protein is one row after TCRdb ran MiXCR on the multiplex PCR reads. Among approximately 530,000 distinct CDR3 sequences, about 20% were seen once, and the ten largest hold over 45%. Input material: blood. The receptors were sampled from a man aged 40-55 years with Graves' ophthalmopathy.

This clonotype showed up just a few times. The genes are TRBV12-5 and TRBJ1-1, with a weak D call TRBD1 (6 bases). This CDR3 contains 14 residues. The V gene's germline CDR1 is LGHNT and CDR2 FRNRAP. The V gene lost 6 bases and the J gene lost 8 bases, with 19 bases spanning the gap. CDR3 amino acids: CASGRGRGKLEAFF. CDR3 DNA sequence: TGTGCTAGTGGCCGGGGGAGGGGGAAACTGGAAGCTTTCTTT.

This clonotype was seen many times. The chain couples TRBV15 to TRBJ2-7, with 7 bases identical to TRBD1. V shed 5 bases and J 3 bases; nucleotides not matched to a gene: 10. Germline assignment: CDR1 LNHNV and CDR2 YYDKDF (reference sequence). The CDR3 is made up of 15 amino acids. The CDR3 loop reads CATSGSGTVGYEQYF. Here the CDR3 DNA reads TGTGCCACCAGCGGTTCCGGGACAGTGGGCTACGAGCAGTACTTC. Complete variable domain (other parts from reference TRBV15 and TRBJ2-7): DAMVIQNPRYQVTQFGKPVTLSCSQTLNHNVMYWYQQKSSQAPKLLFHYYDKDFNNEADTPDNFQSRRPNTSFCFLDIRSPGLGDTAMYLCATSGSGTVGYEQYFGPGTRLTVT.

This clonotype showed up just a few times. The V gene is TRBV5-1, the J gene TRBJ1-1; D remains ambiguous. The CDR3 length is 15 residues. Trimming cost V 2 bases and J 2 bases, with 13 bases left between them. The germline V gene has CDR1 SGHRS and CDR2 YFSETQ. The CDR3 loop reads CASSLKNVVNTEAFF. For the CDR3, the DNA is TGCGCCAGCAGCTTAAAAAATGTAGTTAACACTGAAGCTTTCTTT.

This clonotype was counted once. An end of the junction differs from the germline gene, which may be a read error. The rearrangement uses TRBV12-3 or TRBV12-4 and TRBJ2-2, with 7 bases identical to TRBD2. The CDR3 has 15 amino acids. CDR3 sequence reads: CASSISGSNTRELFF. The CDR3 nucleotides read TGTGCCAGCAGTATTAGCGGGTCGAACACCAGGGAGCTGTTTTTT.

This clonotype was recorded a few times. For the CDR3, the DNA is TGTGCCAGCACTTTCGTCTCGAGCGGAGGTCGGTCGGGTGCCACTAGCACAGATACGCAGTATTTT. Amino acid sequence: CASTFVSSGGRSGATSTDTQYF. V usage is TRBV6-1 and J usage is TRBJ2-3, with D tentatively TRBD2 (5 bases). The V and J ends lost 7 bases and 0 bases respectively, with 35 bases between them. From germline, CDR1 is MNHNS and CDR2 SASEGT. The CDR3 runs to 22 residues.

The CDR3 DNA follows: TGTGCCAGCAGGGCGAGACAGGGGGTTCAAGGCGAGCAGTACTTC. Its translation: CASRARQGVQGEQYF. The chain has TRBV27 and TRBJ2-7; TRBD1 agrees at 9 bases. The CDR3 contains 15 residues. V trimming: 6 bases; J trimming: 6 bases; junction bases outside the gene matches: 12. The V gene's germline CDR1 is MNHEY and CDR2 SMNVEV (reference sequence).

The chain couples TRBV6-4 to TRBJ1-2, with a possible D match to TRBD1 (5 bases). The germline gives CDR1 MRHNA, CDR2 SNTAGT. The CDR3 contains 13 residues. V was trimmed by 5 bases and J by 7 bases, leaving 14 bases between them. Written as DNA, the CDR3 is TGTGCCAGCAGTTCAGACAGCGTCGGTGGCTACACCTTC. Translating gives CASSSDSVGGYTF.

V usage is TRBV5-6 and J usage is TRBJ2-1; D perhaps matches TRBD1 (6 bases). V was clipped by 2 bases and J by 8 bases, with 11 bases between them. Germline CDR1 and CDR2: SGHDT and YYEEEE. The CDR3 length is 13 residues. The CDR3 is CASSFSPGDEQFF. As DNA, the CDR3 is TGTGCCAGCAGCTTTTCCCCAGGGGATGAGCAGTTCTTC. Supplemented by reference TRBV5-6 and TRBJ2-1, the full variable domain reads DAGVTQSPTHLIKTRGQQVTLRCSPKSGHDTVSWYQQALGQGPQFIFQYYEEEERQRGNFPDRFSGHQFPNYSSELNVNALLLGDSALYLCASSFSPGDEQFFGPGTRLTVL.

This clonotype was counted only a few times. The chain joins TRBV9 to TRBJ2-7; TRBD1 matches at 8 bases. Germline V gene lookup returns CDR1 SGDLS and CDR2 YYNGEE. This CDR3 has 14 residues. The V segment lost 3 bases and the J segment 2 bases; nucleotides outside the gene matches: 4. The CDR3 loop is CASSAGQAPYEQYF. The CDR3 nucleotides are TGTGCCAGCAGCGCGGGACAGGCACCCTACGAGCAGTACTTC.